The 18 T cell receptor beta chains presented below share a single source sample, sequenced in a study of T cells in Graves' hyperthyroidism and ophthalmopathy. Amplified regions were TCR beta CDR3 sequences from RNA transcripts. The TCR CDR3 first-round RT-PCR relied on the HTBI primer set. TCRdb ran MiXCR on the multiplex PCR reads and lists one entry per CDR3 protein. The sample lists 340,000 or so distinct CDR3 sequences, approximately 15% occurring once. What was sequenced was blood. These TCRs come from a man aged 25 to 45 with Graves' hyperthyroidism.

This clonotype was recorded only once. The junction and the germline gene differ at one end; a read error may be behind it. This chain links TRBV11-2 with TRBJ2-2, with 10 bases fitting TRBD1. The CDR3 consists of 13 residues. CDR1 SGHAT and CDR2 FQNNGV come from the germline V gene. In DNA form, the CDR3 reads TGTGCCAGCAGCTCCCCAGGACAGGGGGAACTGTTTTTT. Translated, it gives CASSSPGQGELFF.

The chain joins TRBV6-1 to TRBJ1-5, with D tentatively TRBD1 (6 bases). Trimming pared 6 bases from V and 6 bases from J, leaving 15 bases between. There are 14 residues in the CDR3. CDR1 is MNHNS and CDR2 is SASEGT in the germline V gene. For the CDR3, the DNA is TGTGCCAGCAGGGAGGGGGTGAGGATTCAGCCCCAGCATTTT. This encodes CASREGVRIQPQHF.

The CDR3 nucleotides read TGTGCCAGCTCATCGGGCCCCTCACCTTTCTCCTACGAGCAGTACTTC. Translation: CASSSGPSPFSYEQYF. The V gene is TRBV18, the J gene TRBJ2-7; D is unresolved. The germline gives CDR1 KGHSH, CDR2 LQKENI. V was cut by 5 bases and J by 0 bases, with 17 bases left in between. CDR3 length equals 16 residues.

The rearrangement links TRBV20-1 to TRBJ2-1; TRBD2 is a possible D gene (5 bases). V gave up 3 bases and J gave up 3 bases, with 15 bases separating them. The CDR3 is made up of 15 amino acids. Per germline, CDR1 DFQATT and CDR2 SNEGSKA (reference sequence). The DNA of the CDR3 is TGCAGTGCTAGGGCACTAGGTCCCAGCTACAATGAGCAGTTCTTC. Protein product: CSARALGPSYNEQFF.

The table lists this clonotype with a few counts. The chain is built from TRBV28 and TRBJ1-5, with D uncertain. In germline, CDR1 is MDHEN, CDR2 SYDVKM. The V end was cut by 7 bases, the J end by 0 bases, with 13 bases between. The CDR3 has 15 amino acids. CDR3 in amino acids: CASTQSLYSNQPQHF. In DNA form, the CDR3 reads TGTGCCAGCACTCAGAGCCTCTATAGCAATCAGCCCCAGCATTTT.

Ten or more counts support this clonotype. This chain connects TRBV3-1 to TRBJ1-2; D uncertain. Per germline, CDR1 LGHDT and CDR2 YNNKEL (reference sequence). Trimming took 1 base from V and 4 from J, leaving 13 bases between them. The CDR3 loop spans 15 amino acids. The CDR3 nucleotides are TGTGCCAGCAGCCAAGCCGGGAACGGCGGCTATGGCTACACCTTC. Its translation: CASSQAGNGGYGYTF.

This chain connects TRBV27 to TRBJ2-1; TRBD2 matches at 8 bases. Germline values: CDR1 MNHEY, CDR2 SMNVEV (reference sequence). The CDR3 is 14 residues long. V lost 2 bases and J lost 7; bases outside the gene matches: 4. CDR3 loop: CASSLGSGRNEQFF. CDR3 in DNA: TGTGCCAGCAGTTTAGGCAGCGGGAGAAATGAGCAGTTCTTC.

Ten or more counts support this clonotype. The V call is TRBV12-5, the J call TRBJ2-1; 9 bases fit TRBD2. Per germline, CDR1 LGHNT and CDR2 FRNRAP. The CDR3 is 16 residues long. The V gene end was trimmed by 5 bases and the J gene end by 5 bases; junction bases not matched to a gene: 10. CDR3 DNA sequence: TGTGCTAGTGGTCCCCCGACTAGCGGCTACAACAATGAGCAGTTCTTC. Protein: CASGPPTSGYNNEQFF.

Ten or more counts support this clonotype. The chain is built from TRBV12-3 or TRBV12-4 and TRBJ1-4, with D perhaps matching TRBD1 (5 bases). The length of the CDR3 is 14 residues. Between the trimmed V and J ends, which lost 7 bases and 4 bases, there was a span of 13 bases. CDR3 nucleotide sequence: TGTGCCAGCAATCTACGGGGGAATAATGAAAAACTGTTTTTT. It codes for CASNLRGNNEKLFF.

This clonotype appeared a few times. The chain combines TRBV30 with TRBJ2-2; D gene ambiguous. The germline gives CDR1 GTSNPN, CDR2 SVGIG (reference sequence). This CDR3 has 12 amino acids. Trimming removed 4 bases at V and 9 bases at J, with 12 bases between. The CDR3: CAWNTLPRELFF. CDR3 DNA: TGTGCCTGGAACACCCTGCCCAGGGAGCTGTTTTTT.

This clonotype was detected many times. This sequence joins TRBV18 and TRBJ2-5; 7 nucleotides align to TRBD1. Germline CDR1 is KGHSH and CDR2 is LQKENI. This CDR3 contains 13 residues. Trimming cost V 6 bases and J 3 bases; bases outside gene matches: 4. The CDR3 is CASSPDREETQYF. The CDR3 nucleotides are TGTGCCAGCTCGCCCGACAGGGAAGAGACCCAGTACTTC.

This clonotype was counted at least ten times. The rearrangement links TRBV13 to TRBJ2-1, with 8 positions matching TRBD1. V dropped 5 bases and J dropped 10; count of bases not matched to a gene: 4. Germline V lookup: CDR1 PRHDT, CDR2 FYEKMQ (reference sequence). This CDR3 is 12 amino acids long. The CDR3 DNA reads as TGTGCCAGCAGCACTCGACAGGGGGAGCAGTTCTTC. This encodes CASSTRQGEQFF.

This clonotype was counted many times. The chain recombines TRBV6-1 with TRBJ1-2, with unresolved D. The length of the CDR3 is 14 residues. CDR1 and CDR2 from the germline V gene are MNHNS and SASEGT. V was cut by 8 bases and J by 3 bases, with 16 bases left in between. CDR3 nucleotide sequence: TGTGCCAGCGGAAAGGACGGAGGCCACTATGGCTACACCTTC. Its protein is CASGKDGGHYGYTF.

The chain uses TRBV10-3 and TRBJ2-1, with TRBD2 as a possible D gene (6 bases). The CDR3 runs 14 residues. Trimming took 3 bases from V and 8 from J, leaving 14 bases between them. In germline, CDR1 is ENHRY, CDR2 SYGVKD. The CDR3 DNA reads TGTGCCATCAGTGATCAAACTAGCCCCGATGAGCAGTTCTTC. It specifies CAISDQTSPDEQFF.

This clonotype was seen a handful of times. The chain is built from TRBV19 and TRBJ1-5; D not certain. Per germline, CDR1 LNHDA and CDR2 SQIVND (reference sequence). The CDR3 extends over 14 amino acids. The ends were cut back, 5 bases at V and 6 bases at J, with 14 bases in the middle. Here the CDR3 DNA reads TGTGCCAGTAGTTGGCCCAGTCTTGTTCAGCCCCAGCATTTT. It is translated as CASSWPSLVQPQHF.

In its sample, this clonotype was seen a few times. The chain links TRBV13 to TRBJ1-1; 10 bases fit TRBD1. CDR1 PRHDT and CDR2 FYEKMQ come from the germline V gene (reference sequence). The CDR3 contains 15 residues. V dropped 8 bases and J dropped 4; count of bases not matched to a gene: 10. CDR3 in amino acids: CASGGTGEHGTEAFF. The CDR3 DNA reads as TGTGCCAGCGGGGGGACAGGGGAACATGGCACTGAAGCTTTCTTT.

In its sample, this clonotype was seen once. One base away lies a much larger clone, so this may be a sequencing read error. The chain recombines TRBV12-5 with TRBJ1-5; D is unresolved. The length of the CDR3 is 18 residues. CDR1 LGHNT and CDR2 FRNRAP come from the germline V gene. The V gene lost 2 bases and the J gene lost 0 bases, with 17 bases spanning the gap. In DNA, the CDR3 is TGTGCTAGTGGTTTGTACGTCCGGCCGGATGTTAGCAATCAGCCCCAGCATTTT. Protein product: CASGLYVRPDVSNQPQHF.

This clonotype was recorded at least ten times. The chain employs TRBV2 and TRBJ2-3; D possibly corresponds to TRBD2 (6 bases). V was clipped by 8 bases and J by 2 bases, with 17 bases between them. Germline loops: CDR1 SNHLY, CDR2 FYNNEI. The CDR3 is 15 amino acids. For the CDR3, the DNA is TGTGCCAGCCGACGGACTCGCGGGAACACAGATACGCAGTATTTT. Protein: CASRRTRGNTDTQYF.